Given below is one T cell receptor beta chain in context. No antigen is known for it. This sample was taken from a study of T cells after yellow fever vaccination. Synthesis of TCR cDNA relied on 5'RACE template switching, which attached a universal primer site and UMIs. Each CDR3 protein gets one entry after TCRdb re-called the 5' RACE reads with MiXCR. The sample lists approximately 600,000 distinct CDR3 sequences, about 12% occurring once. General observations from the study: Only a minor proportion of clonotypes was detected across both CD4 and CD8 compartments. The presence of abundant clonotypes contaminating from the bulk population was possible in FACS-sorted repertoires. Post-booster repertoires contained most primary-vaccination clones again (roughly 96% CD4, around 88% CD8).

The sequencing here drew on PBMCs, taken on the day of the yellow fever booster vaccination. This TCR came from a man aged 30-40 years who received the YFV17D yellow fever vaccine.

As DNA, the CDR3 is TGTGCCAGCAGCTTGGCCGGGACAGCCAGATACGAGCAGTACTTC. Its protein is CASSLAGTARYEQYF. The chain couples TRBV5-5 to TRBJ2-7, with 7 bases fitting TRBD1. V lost 0 bases and J lost 4; bases outside the gene matches: 7. The CDR3 contains 15 residues. Per germline, CDR1 SGHKS and CDR2 YYEKEE (reference sequence).